This entry lists 18 T cell receptor beta chains sequenced from one sample in a study of OX40 agonist ivuxolimab in advanced cancers. Repertoires were generated with immunoSEQ multiplex PCR, while TCRdb's copy carries only in-frame clones and drops some. The sample contains tens of thousands of clones, approximately 92% of which appear only once. The sequenced sample was CD4+ or CD8+ T cells sorted from blood, obtained in a trial of the OX40 agonist ivuxolimab. Receptor source: an adult with an advanced solid tumor such as melanoma, head and neck, liver or kidney cancer.

V is TRBV19 and J is TRBJ1-6; no clear D. The CDR3 runs to 16 residues. Germline CDR1 reads LNHDA; CDR2 reads SQIVND (reference sequence). Between the trimmed V and J ends, which lost 7 bases and 2 bases, there was a span of 15 bases. CDR3 DNA: TGTGCCAGTATCTTACGGGATGTCGCCTATAATTCACCCCTCCACTTT. As protein: CASILRDVAYNSPLHF.

J is TRBJ1-3 and V is TRBV9; D unclear. Deletions cut 0 bases from V and 4 bases from J, with 11 bases between. The V gene's germline CDR1 is SGDLS and CDR2 YYNGEE. This CDR3 comprises 15 residues. The CDR3 sequence: CASSVAGGQGNTIYF. DNA of the CDR3: TGTGCCAGCAGCGTAGCTGGAGGGCAAGGAAACACCATATATTTT.

DNA of the CDR3: TGCGCCAGCACTATGACTAGCGGGGGGTTCCAAGAGACCCAGTACTTC. It yields the protein CASTMTSGGFQETQYF. The chain joins TRBV10-1 to TRBJ2-5; 13 bases map to TRBD2. This CDR3 is 16 amino acids long. CDR1 is WNHNN, CDR2 SYGVQD, per germline (reference sequence). J lost 1 base, V lost 7 bases, and 6 bases had no gene match.

The rearrangement joins TRBV20-1 to TRBJ2-1; tentatively, D is TRBD2 (5 bases). The V gene's germline CDR1 is DFQATT and CDR2 SNEGSKA (reference sequence). The CDR3 extends over 11 amino acids. Trimming took 1 base from V and 15 from J, leaving 13 bases between them. DNA for the CDR3: TGCAGTGCTAGAGGGAGGCCCCGCGGGTTCTTC. This encodes CSARGRPRGFF.

Here the CDR3 DNA reads TGCGCCAGCAGCCAAGGAGTAACCATATATTTT. Its translation is CASSQGVTIYF. The J gene is TRBJ1-3, the V gene TRBV4-1; no firm D call. Trimming pared 1 base from V and 10 bases from J, leaving 5 bases between. Per the germline V gene, CDR1 is MGHRA and CDR2 is YSYEKL. The CDR3 is 11 amino acids.

CDR3 protein: CASSVGTSLRETQYF. As DNA, the CDR3 is TGTGCCAGCAGTGTAGGGACTAGCCTGCGAGAGACCCAGTACTTC. V is TRBV6-5 and J is TRBJ2-5, with TRBD2 identical over 9 bases. Germline CDR1 is MNHEY and CDR2 is SVGAGI. The J segment lost 4 bases and the V segment lost 5 bases, leaving 8 bases of the junction unmatched. The length of the CDR3 is 15 residues.

V is TRBV28 and J is TRBJ1-1, with TRBD1 matching 9 bases. Germline CDR1 MDHEN, CDR2 SYDVKM. The length of the CDR3 is 14 residues. The trim removed 6 bases at V and 3 bases at J, leaving 5 bases unmatched. The chain's CDR3 is CASRLNRGHTEAFF. CDR3 coding DNA: TGTGCCAGCAGACTCAACAGGGGGCACACTGAAGCTTTCTTT.

This clone was found once. This chain joins TRBV7-9 and TRBJ2-3; 9 bases align to TRBD1. Germline trimming cut 1 base from V and 2 bases from J; bases unmatched to any gene: 4. The CDR3 extends over 16 amino acids. Germline CDR1 and CDR2: SEHNR and FQNEAQ (reference sequence). CDR3 nucleotides: TGTGCCAGCAGCTTAGGGGGACAGGGAATCACAGATACGCAGTATTTT. Translation gives CASSLGGQGITDTQYF.

This clone appeared once. The chain couples TRBV14 to TRBJ2-1; either TRBD1 or TRBD2 may supply D (6 bases each). Germline V gene lookup returns CDR1 SGHDN and CDR2 FVKESK. The ends were cut back, 0 bases at V and 7 bases at J, with 16 bases in the middle. CDR3 length: 16 residues. The CDR3 DNA follows: TGTGCCAGCAGCCAAGATATCGGAACAGGGAGGAATGAGCAGTTCTTC. It yields the protein CASSQDIGTGRNEQFF.

CDR3 in amino acids: CASSQGEGADYGYTF. Here the CDR3 DNA reads TGCGCCAGCAGCCAAGGCGAAGGGGCTGACTATGGCTACACCTTC. This chain connects TRBV4-1 to TRBJ1-2; perhaps TRBD1 as D (5 bases). The germline gives CDR1 MGHRA, CDR2 YSYEKL. The germline V and J ends were trimmed by 1 base and 3 bases, with 12 bases remaining between them. The length of the CDR3 is 15 residues.

V gene TRBV10-3 combines with J gene TRBJ2-7, with TRBD2 matching over 11 bases. This CDR3 contains 15 residues. Trimming at V came to 6 bases and at J to 5 bases, leaving 9 bases not matched to a gene. Germline CDR1 ENHRY, CDR2 SYGVKD. As DNA, the CDR3 is TGTGCCATCAGCTTTAGCGGGGGGGCTCGGAACGAGCAGTACTTC. Translation: CAISFSGGARNEQYF.

Details on this clone: An end of the junction differs from the germline gene, which may be a read error. The rearrangement joins TRBV7-7 to TRBJ2-5; a weak D match, TRBD1 (6 bases). The CDR3 length is 15 residues. CDR1 is SSHAT and CDR2 is FNYEAQ in the germline V gene (reference sequence). The CDR3 loop is CASSLAGAEQETQYF. The CDR3 DNA follows: TGTGCTAGCAGCTTAGCAGGGGCCGAGCAAGAGACCCAGTACTTC.

The genes are TRBV2 and TRBJ2-2; the match to TRBD1 covers 7 bases. The V segment lost 7 bases and the J segment 0 bases; nucleotides outside the gene matches: 5. There are 15 residues in the CDR3. The germline gives CDR1 SNHLY, CDR2 FYNNEI. CDR3 DNA sequence: TGTGCCAGCACGCGCCAGGGGGCGAACACCGGGGAGCTGTTTTTT. Its protein product is CASTRQGANTGELFF.

The chain has TRBV2 and TRBJ1-1; D not certain. Germline CDR1 is SNHLY and CDR2 is FYNNEI. This CDR3 region has 13 residues. With 8 bases removed from V and 2 bases from J, the gap between germline ends came to 12 bases. DNA for the CDR3: TGTGCCAGCCGCCGGACGGCCAACACTGAAGCTTTCTTT. Its translation: CASRRTANTEAFF.

This chain uses TRBV19 with TRBJ1-6; unclear D gene. V lost 1 base, J lost 6 bases, and 10 bases lay in between. Looked up from germline, CDR1 is LNHDA and CDR2 is SQIVND (reference sequence). The CDR3 spans 15 residues. CDR3 in amino acids: CASSIASNLNSPLHF. As DNA, the CDR3 is TGTGCCAGTAGTATAGCCTCAAATCTTAATTCACCCCTCCACTTT.

This rearrangement joins TRBV7-9 to TRBJ1-4, with 9 bases lining up with TRBD1. J was trimmed by 8 bases and V by 1 base; bases with no gene match: 8. CDR1 is SEHNR, CDR2 FQNEAQ, per germline (reference sequence). The CDR3 length is 16 residues. CDR3 sequence: CASSLVGDRALEKLFF. Written as DNA, the CDR3 is TGTGCCAGCAGCTTAGTTGGGGACAGGGCGCTCGAAAAACTGTTTTTT.

The genes are TRBV4-2 and TRBJ2-1, with unresolved D. Germline assignment: CDR1 LGHNA and CDR2 YNFKEQ. V was trimmed by 0 bases and J by 8 bases, leaving 5 bases between them. This CDR3 comprises 12 residues. Here the CDR3 DNA reads TGTGCCAGCAGCCAAGATTTGGATGAGCAGTTCTTC. Its translation is CASSQDLDEQFF.

CDR3: CASSNRDRVNSPLHF. In DNA form, the CDR3 reads TGTGCCAGCAGTAACCGGGACAGGGTAAATTCACCCCTCCACTTT. This rearrangement joins TRBV6-1 to TRBJ1-6; 9 positions match TRBD1. The germline V gene has CDR1 MNHNS and CDR2 SASEGT. Germline trimming cut 5 bases from V and 7 bases from J; bases unmatched to any gene: 6. There are 15 residues in the CDR3.